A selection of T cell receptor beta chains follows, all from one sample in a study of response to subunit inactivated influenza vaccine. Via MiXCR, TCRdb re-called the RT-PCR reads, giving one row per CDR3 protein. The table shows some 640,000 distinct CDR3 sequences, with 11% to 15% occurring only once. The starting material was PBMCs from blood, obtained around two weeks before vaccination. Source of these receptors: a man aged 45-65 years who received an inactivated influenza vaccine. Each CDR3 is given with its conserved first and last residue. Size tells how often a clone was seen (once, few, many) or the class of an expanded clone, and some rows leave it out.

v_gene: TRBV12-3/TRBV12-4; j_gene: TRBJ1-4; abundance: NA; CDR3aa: CASSTDPALYEKLFF
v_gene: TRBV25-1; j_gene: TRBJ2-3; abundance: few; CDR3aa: CASSEYSAVDTQYF
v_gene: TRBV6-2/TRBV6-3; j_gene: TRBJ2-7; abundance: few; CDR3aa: CASSSIDRGPFLRYF
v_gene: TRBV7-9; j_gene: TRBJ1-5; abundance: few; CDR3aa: CASTRGGNQPQHF
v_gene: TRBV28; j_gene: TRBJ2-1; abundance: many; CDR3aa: CASSLLAGGSYNEQFF
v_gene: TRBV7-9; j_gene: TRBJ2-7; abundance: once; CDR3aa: CASSSSSRDRGPYEQYF
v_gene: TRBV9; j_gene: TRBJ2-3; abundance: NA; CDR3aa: CASSVESSTDTQYF
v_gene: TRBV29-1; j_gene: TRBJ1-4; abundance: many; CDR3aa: CSVGELKGAANEKLFF
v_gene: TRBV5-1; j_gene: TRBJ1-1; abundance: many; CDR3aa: CASSLQGVEAFF
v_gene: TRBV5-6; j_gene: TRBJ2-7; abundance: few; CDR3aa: CASSLEGAYYEQYF
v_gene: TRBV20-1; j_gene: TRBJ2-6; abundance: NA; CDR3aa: CSAMNRAGANVLTF
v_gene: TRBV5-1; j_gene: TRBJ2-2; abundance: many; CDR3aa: CASSLGPPYGELFF
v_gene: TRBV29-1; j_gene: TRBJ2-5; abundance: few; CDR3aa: CSVEGATGDLQETQYF
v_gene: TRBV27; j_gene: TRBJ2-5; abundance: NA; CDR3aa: CASSFRGVAGVTETQYF
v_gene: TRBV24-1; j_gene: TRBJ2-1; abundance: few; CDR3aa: CATTGLGSGNEQFF
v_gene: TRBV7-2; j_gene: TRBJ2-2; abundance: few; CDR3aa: CASSLVFQGSTGELFF
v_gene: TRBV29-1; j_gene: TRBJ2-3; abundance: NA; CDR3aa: CSVESGASTDTQYF
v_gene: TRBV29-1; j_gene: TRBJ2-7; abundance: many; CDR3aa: CSVGTGIYEQYF
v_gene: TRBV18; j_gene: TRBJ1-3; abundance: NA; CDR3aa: CASSPPFDSGNTIYF
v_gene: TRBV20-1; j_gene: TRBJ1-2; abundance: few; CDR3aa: CSASAGQGVGYGYTF
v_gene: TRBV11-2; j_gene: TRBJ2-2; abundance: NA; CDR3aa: CASSLDFDSANTGELFF
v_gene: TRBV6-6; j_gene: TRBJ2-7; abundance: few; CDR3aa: CASSYSSPEQYF
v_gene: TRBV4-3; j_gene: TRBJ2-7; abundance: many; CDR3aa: CASSQDPRGSYEQYF
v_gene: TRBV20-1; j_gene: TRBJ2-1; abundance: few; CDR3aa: CSARGRGHYNEQFF
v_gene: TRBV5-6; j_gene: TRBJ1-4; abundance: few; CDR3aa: CASSWGQSEKLFF
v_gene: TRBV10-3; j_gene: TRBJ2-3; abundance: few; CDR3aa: CAIIEAAGLAGGKSDTQYF
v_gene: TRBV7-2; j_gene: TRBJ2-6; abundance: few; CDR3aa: CASSSSARSSGANVLTF
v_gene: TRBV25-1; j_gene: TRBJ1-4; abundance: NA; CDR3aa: CASSDGFTGRLFF
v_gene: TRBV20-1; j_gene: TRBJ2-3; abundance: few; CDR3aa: CSARDRRESHKQYF
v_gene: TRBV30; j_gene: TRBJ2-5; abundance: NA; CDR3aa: CAWSVWLAVRIDETQYF
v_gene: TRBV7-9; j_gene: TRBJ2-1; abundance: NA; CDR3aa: CASSLVRGWGEQFF
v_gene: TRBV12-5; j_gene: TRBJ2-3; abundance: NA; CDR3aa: CASGDTGGTQYF
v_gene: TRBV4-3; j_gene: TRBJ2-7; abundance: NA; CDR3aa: CASSQDRTSGSFAYEQYF
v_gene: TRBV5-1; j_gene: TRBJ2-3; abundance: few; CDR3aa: CASSLGAGNPQYF
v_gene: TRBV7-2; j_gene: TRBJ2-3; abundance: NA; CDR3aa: CASSPGTTNTDTQYF
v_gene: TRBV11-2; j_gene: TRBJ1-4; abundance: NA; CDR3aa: CASSSPSGANEKLFF
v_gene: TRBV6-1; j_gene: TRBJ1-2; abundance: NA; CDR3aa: CASSRSDRRGYTF
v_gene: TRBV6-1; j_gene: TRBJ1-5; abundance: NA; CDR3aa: CASSPRLGLGQPQHF
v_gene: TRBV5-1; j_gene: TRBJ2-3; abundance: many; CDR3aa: CASSRGTSGSTDTQYF
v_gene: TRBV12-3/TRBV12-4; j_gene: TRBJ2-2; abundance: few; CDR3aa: CASSKPQGSGELFF
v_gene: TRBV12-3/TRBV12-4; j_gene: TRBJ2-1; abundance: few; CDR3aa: CASSKGDTYNEQFF